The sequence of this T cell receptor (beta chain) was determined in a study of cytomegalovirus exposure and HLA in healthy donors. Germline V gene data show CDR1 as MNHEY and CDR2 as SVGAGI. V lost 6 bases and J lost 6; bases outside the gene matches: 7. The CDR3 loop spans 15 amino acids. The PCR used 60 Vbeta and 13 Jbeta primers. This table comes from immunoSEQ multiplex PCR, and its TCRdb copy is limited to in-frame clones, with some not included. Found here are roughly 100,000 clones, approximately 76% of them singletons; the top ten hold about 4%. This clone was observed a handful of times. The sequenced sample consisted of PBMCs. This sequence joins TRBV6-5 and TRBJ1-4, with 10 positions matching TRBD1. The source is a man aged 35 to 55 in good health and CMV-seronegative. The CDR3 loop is CASSQGQGYYEKLFF. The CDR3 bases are TGTGCCAGCAGCCAGGGACAGGGGTACTATGAAAAACTGTTTTTT.